This T cell receptor beta chain was observed in a study of cytomegalovirus exposure and HLA in healthy donors. Regarding the study as a whole: It was reportedly the case that the classifier diagnosed cytomegalovirus status with high specificity and sensitivity. A later analysis appeared to link common viral pathogens to several of the most significant clusters. As a later analysis showed, a missense DCLRE1C variant was linked to trimming of TCR beta V- and J-genes. In a later analysis, CMV-associated beta chains were mostly HLA-associated, it appeared.

Primers for the PCR totalled 60 Vbeta and 13 Jbeta. The repertoire was sequenced with immunoSEQ multiplex PCR; TCRdb's copy has only in-frame clones and lacks some. The sample includes about 170,000 clones, 65% to 90% seen only once; the top ten take under 3%. Remarks on this clone: Antigen unknown.

The specimen sequenced was PBMCs. The TCR sequence derives from a male donor in good health and CMV-seronegative.

CDR3 in DNA: TGTGCCAGCAGTGAACAGGACAGAAATTACAATGAGCAGTTCTTC. This encodes CASSEQDRNYNEQFF. The chain carries TRBV2 and TRBJ2-1; a weak D match, TRBD1 (6 bases). The length of the CDR3 is 15 residues. In germline, CDR1 is SNHLY, CDR2 FYNNEI. With 2 bases removed from V and 4 bases from J, the gap between germline ends came to 12 bases.